This is a list of T cell receptor beta chains from one sample in a study of blood T cells in healthy people across ages. Via MiXCR, TCRdb re-called the 5' RACE reads, giving one row per CDR3 protein. The sample comprises some 1.5 million distinct CDR3 sequences, over 25% of which are singletons, and less than 9.5% rests with the top ten. Sample: blood. The receptors come from a woman in her twenties or thirties in good health. Each CDR3 is given with its conserved first and last residue. Part of the rows lack a size; the others show once, few, many or a class for expanded clones.

NA	TRBJ2-5	TRBV20-1	CSARRTSGQYF
few	TRBJ1-2	TRBV7-9	CASSSGTGGNGYTF
NA	TRBJ2-1	TRBV7-2	CASSLDPVYNEQFF
NA	TRBJ1-1	TRBV5-5	CASSLAGLFRTEAFF
NA	TRBJ2-7	TRBV20-1	CSARGRRLDNEQYF
NA	TRBJ2-1	TRBV12-3/TRBV12-4	CASWGGEASGRDYEQFF
NA	TRBJ2-7	TRBV20-1	CSASPLRDYEQYF
NA	TRBJ1-1	TRBV18	CASSPQDKVNTEAFF
NA	TRBJ2-3	TRBV7-9	CASSLVSLAGLYTQYF
NA	TRBJ2-1	TRBV19	CASSIRGGTSPNEQFF
few	TRBJ2-3	TRBV6-1	CASSDRLAGVPSTDTQYF
NA	TRBJ2-4	TRBV5-4	CASSSFSQAKNIQYF
few	TRBJ2-1	TRBV20-1	CSATRRDGQFF
NA	NA	TRBV12-3/TRBV12-4	CASSFGHIYEQYF
NA	TRBJ1-2	TRBV14	CASSQDRDRVNGYTF
NA	TRBJ1-4	TRBV5-1	CASSRRDRNEKLFF
few	TRBJ2-7	TRBV11-2	CASSLVVNLYEQYF
NA	TRBJ1-1	TRBV7-9	CASSPRKGHTEAFF
few	TRBJ1-5	TRBV6-1	CASSEFDVDNQPQHF
NA	NA	TRBV7-9	CVSSLTDDRVAYEQYF
NA	TRBJ2-1	TRBV29-1	CSVRGGGRGYEQFF
NA	TRBJ2-5	TRBV29-1	CSGGAQQGQETQYF
many	TRBJ2-1	TRBV10-3	CAISEGPRISPYNEQFF
few	TRBJ2-1	TRBV6-2/TRBV6-3	CASSLFLAGVGEQFF
few	TRBJ1-5	TRBV12-3/TRBV12-4	CASHLWGRDNQPQHF
many	TRBJ2-5	TRBV5-1	CASSLGTGGQETQYF
NA	TRBJ1-2	TRBV4-1	CARSDNYGYTF
NA	TRBJ2-3	TRBV5-1	CASSYGTSGLTDTQYF
many	TRBJ2-5	TRBV12-3/TRBV12-4	CASSPLGTGSETQYF
NA	TRBJ1-2	TRBV6-2/TRBV6-3	CASVRADGLYGYTF
many	TRBJ2-7	TRBV28	CASSSGISYEQYF
few	TRBJ2-1	TRBV7-8	CASSLRGTLYNEQFF
many	TRBJ2-4	TRBV3-1	CASSQDWGKNIQYF
many	TRBJ1-2	TRBV2	CASSETGTGGYGYTF
NA	TRBJ1-5	TRBV27	CASSLSSRGLNQPQHF
NA	TRBJ2-1	TRBV10-3	CAISGTPGLAGAQGSYNEQFF
NA	TRBJ2-5	TRBV24-1	CATSHGQEQETQYF
NA	TRBJ2-4	TRBV30	CAWSRPADGTRYF
NA	TRBJ2-7	TRBV30	CAWTYSGICEQYF